The clone carrying this T cell receptor beta chain was counted many times. This sample was included in a study of T cells in Graves' hyperthyroidism and ophthalmopathy. CDR1 SGHRS and CDR2 YFSETQ come from the germline V gene. This CDR3 has 15 residues. Trimming removed 1 base from V and 5 bases from J; junction bases left unmatched: 6. Template material for amplifying TCR beta CDR3 regions consisted of RNA transcripts. The HTBI primer set drove a first-round RT-PCR of the TCR CDR3. TCRdb re-analysed the multiplex PCR reads in MiXCR, keeping a single row per CDR3 protein. Of fewer than 400,000 distinct CDR3 sequences listed, around 25% are singletons.

This TCR derives from a man aged 45 to 65 with Graves' hyperthyroidism. The chain combines TRBV5-1 with TRBJ2-1, with TRBD1 matching over 7 bases. Sequenced input: blood. The chain's CDR3 is CASSLTGDMDNEQFF. DNA of the CDR3: TGCGCCAGCAGCTTGACAGGGGACATGGACAATGAGCAGTTCTTC.